This T cell receptor (beta chain) was documented in a study of T cell responses to AZD1222 COVID-19 vaccine. TCRdb's table, derived via immunoSEQ multiplex PCR, lists solely in-frame clones and lacks some. The sample carries more than 70,000 clones, roughly 88% recorded once. Trimming shortened V by 2 bases and J by 7 bases, and 10 bases separated the two germline ends. The CDR3 runs 12 residues. Germline V gene data show CDR1 as SGHRS and CDR2 as YFSETQ. This sequence joins TRBV5-1 and TRBJ2-7; maybe TRBD2 (6 bases). This receptor was taken from an adult in good health. This specimen consisted of peripheral blood, obtained on day 0 of AZD1222 vaccination. The CDR3 protein is CASSFGGLEQYF. The CDR3 DNA sequence: TGCGCCAGCAGCTTTGGGGGACTTGAGCAGTACTTC.